These 4 T cell receptor beta chains were sequenced from one sample in a study of cytomegalovirus exposure and HLA in healthy donors. It was with 60 Vbeta and 13 Jbeta primers that the PCR ran. The assay was immunoSEQ multiplex PCR, and TCRdb's table has in-frame clones only and misses some. This sample yields 160,000 or so clones, of which roughly 80% are seen a single time; 6.5% to 7.5% belongs to the top ten. Sequencing was performed on PBMCs. All receptors derive from a woman between 45 and 60 years old in good health and CMV-seropositive.

The chain couples TRBV6-1 to TRBJ1-3; no firm D call. This CDR3 has 16 residues. With 0 bases removed from V and 4 bases from J, the gap between germline ends came to 13 bases. Germline values: CDR1 MNHNS, CDR2 SASEGT. CDR3 bases: TGTGCCAGCAGTGAAGCCGCGGGGTTGGGGGGAAACACCATATATTTT. Its translation is CASSEAAGLGGNTIYF.

This clone was found once. This rearrangement joins TRBV4-2 to TRBJ2-2, with TRBD2 identical over 14 bases. The CDR3 sequence is 17 residues long. The germline CDR1 and CDR2 sequences are LGHNA and YNFKEQ. Unmatched junction bases numbered 5, after V lost 1 base and J lost 7 bases. This CDR3 is CASSQGLAGGHSGELFF. CDR3 DNA sequence: TGTGCCAGCAGCCAAGGACTAGCGGGGGGGCATAGCGGGGAGCTGTTTTTT.

The genes are TRBV2 and TRBJ1-2, with 9 bases matching TRBD1. Germline loops: CDR1 SNHLY, CDR2 FYNNEI. The CDR3 spans 14 residues. With V trimmed by 6 bases and J by 7 bases, 9 bases remained unmatched. CDR3 loop: CASSDDRGIGGYTF. CDR3 bases: TGTGCCAGCAGCGACGACAGGGGGATTGGTGGCTACACCTTC. The full variable domain, rest sourced from reference TRBV2 and TRBJ1-2, is EPEVTQTPSHQVTQMGQEVILRCVPISNHLYFYWYRQILGQKVEFLVSFYNNEISEKSEIFDDQFSVERPDGSNFTLKIRSTKLEDSAMYFCASSDDRGIGGYTFGSGTRLTVV.

This sequence joins TRBV5-4 and TRBJ2-7; 10 bases align to TRBD1. With 4 bases clipped from V and 2 bases from J, the junction kept 3 bases outside the gene matches. Germline assignment: CDR1 SGHNT and CDR2 YYREEE (reference sequence). The CDR3 loop spans 14 amino acids. CDR3 residues: CASSPGQGAYEQYF. In nucleotides, the CDR3 is TGTGCCAGCAGCCCTGGACAGGGGGCCTACGAGCAGTACTTC.